This entry concerns a single T cell receptor beta chain. Its antigen remains unknown. The sample is drawn from a study of cytomegalovirus exposure and HLA in healthy donors. Study at large: According to later analysis, the same platform produced the 120 validation and several hundred first-cohort repertoires.

Repertoires were generated with immunoSEQ multiplex PCR, while TCRdb's copy carries only in-frame clones and drops some. The sample has over 100,000 clones; around nine tenths are singletons. This CDR3 comprises 16 residues. Germline values: CDR1 SGHRS, CDR2 YFSETQ. With 3 bases clipped from V and 7 bases from J, the junction kept 9 bases outside the gene matches. Study-wide findings and caveats: That first-cohort TCR clusters tended to co-occur in the roughly 130 validation repertoires was found in a later analysis. Rarity characterized most TCR sequences, yet some public TCRs appeared in many donors.

The chain has TRBV5-1 and TRBJ1-5; TRBD1 matches at 11 bases. The specimen was PBMCs. The clonotype was recovered from a man under 40 in good health and CMV-seronegative. The CDR3 spells CASSSGTGGTGQPQHF. The CDR3 DNA reads as TGCGCCAGCAGCTCGGGGACAGGGGGGACTGGACAGCCCCAGCATTTT.